The clone carrying this T cell receptor (beta chain) showed up just a few times. Its antigen is undetermined. Unique molecular identifiers tagged the TCR beta cDNA libraries. TCRdb fed the PCR reads into MiXCR, producing one record per CDR3 protein. The data contain 700,000 to 800,000 distinct CDR3 sequences, roughly 30% of them singletons. This sample is part of a study of post-analysis software for immune sequencing data. General study results and limits: Significantly decreased normalized Chao1 diversity was recorded for multiple sclerosis patients relative to controls.

This TCR was sampled from a girl between 10 and 17 years old with multiple sclerosis. The sample was blood.

The CDR3 DNA reads TGCGCCAGCAGGTTAGCGGGACCGGATAATGAGCAGTTCTTC. It specifies CASRLAGPDNEQFF. This chain joins TRBV5-1 and TRBJ2-1, with 8 bases that match TRBD2. The CDR3 has 14 amino acids. Germline CDR1 SGHRS, CDR2 YFSETQ. The junction had 8 bases not matched to a gene; V was cut back by 5 bases and J by 7 bases. Supplemented by reference TRBV5-1 and TRBJ2-1, the full variable domain reads KAGVTQTPRYLIKTRGQQVTLSCSPISGHRSVSWYQQTPGQGLQFLFEYFSETQRNKGNFPGRFSGRQFSNSRSEMNVSTLELGDSALYLCASRLAGPDNEQFFGPGTRLTVL.